These T cell receptor beta chains were read from a single sample in a study of cytomegalovirus exposure and HLA in healthy donors. TCRdb's copy holds only in-frame clones and misses some; the assay was immunoSEQ multiplex PCR. The profile covers more than 150,000 clones, with 60% to 80% appearing a single time and 1.4% taken by the ten largest. The sequencing sample was made of PBMCs. These receptors came from a male donor in good health and CMV-seronegative. CDR3s include the opening cysteine and the closing phenylalanine or tryptophan. D genes are given only for firm matches. Clone size, where shown, is once, few, many, or a class for clones that have expanded.

j_call v_call clone_size d_call cdr3_aa cdr3_nt
TRBJ2-7 TRBV21-1 - - CASTNTSGSSSYEQYF TGTGCCAGCACCAACACGTCAGGGTCAAGCTCCTACGAGCAGTACTTC
TRBJ2-6 TRBV30 - - CAWSPGLSGANVLTF TGTGCCTGGAGTCCGGGACTCTCTGGGGCCAACGTCCTGACTTTC
TRBJ1-2 TRBV6-5 - - CASSRTGNLNYGYTF TGTGCCAGCAGTCGAACGGGGAACTTGAACTATGGCTACACCTTC
TRBJ2-2 TRBV19 - - CASSQQGGGELFF TGTGCCAGTAGCCAACAGGGCGGCGGGGAGCTGTTTTTT
TRBJ1-2 TRBV19 - TRBD1 CASNLRQGGYGYTF TGTGCCAGCAACCTTCGACAGGGTGGCTATGGCTACACCTTC
TRBJ2-1 TRBV27 - TRBD2 CASGTSGSHEQFF TGTGCCAGCGGGACTAGCGGGAGCCATGAGCAGTTCTTC
TRBJ2-3 TRBV2 - TRBD2 CASIPWRGGVDPDTQYF TGTGCCAGCATCCCTTGGCGGGGGGGGGTTGATCCAGATACGCAGTATTTT
TRBJ1-2 TRBV5-6 few TRBD1 CASSSGQYYGYTF TGTGCCAGCAGCTCGGGACAGTACTATGGCTACACCTTC
TRBJ1-5 TRBV5-4 - TRBD1 CASSFQGARNQPQHF TGTGCCAGCAGTTTCCAGGGGGCGAGGAATCAGCCCCAGCATTTT
TRBJ2-5 TRBV7-2 - - CASTRSGGILQETQYF TGTGCCAGCACCCGTTCTGGGGGGATACTACAAGAGACCCAGTACTTC
TRBJ2-2 TRBV5-6 - TRBD1 CASSLGGGATGELFF TGTGCCAGCAGCTTGGGAGGGGGCGCGACCGGGGAGCTGTTTTTT
TRBJ1-1 TRBV7-8 - - CASSLGRVGAGVTEAFF TGTGCCAGCAGCTTAGGGCGGGTGGGTGCGGGGGTCACTGAAGCTTTCTTT
TRBJ2-7 TRBV27 - TRBD1 CASSRDRGYEQYF TGTGCCAGCAGCCGGGACAGGGGGTACGAGCAGTACTTC
TRBJ2-7 TRBV7-9 once - CASSISGDEQYF TGTGCCAGCAGCATCTCAGGTGACGAGCAGTACTTC
TRBJ1-2 TRBV6-5 - - CASTPDGYGYTF TGTGCCAGCACACCTGACGGGTATGGCTACACCTTC
TRBJ2-5 TRBV7-9 - TRBD1 CASSPPAGGGETQYF TGTGCCAGCAGCCCGCCCGCAGGGGGCGGGGAGACCCAGTACTTC
TRBJ1-6 TRBV28 - - CASSTPGSNSPLHF TGTGCCAGCAGTACGCCAGGGTCCAATTCACCCCTCCACTTT
TRBJ2-7 TRBV5-4 once - CASSLGRDEQYF TGTGCCAGCAGCTTGGGCAGGGACGAGCAGTACTTC
TRBJ1-2 TRBV7-2 - TRBD1 CASSAGQGGGYTF TGTGCCAGCAGCGCCGGACAGGGTGGCGGCTACACCTTC
TRBJ1-1 TRBV7-9 - - CASSLSSGVVGTEAFF TGTGCCAGCAGCTTATCGTCAGGGGTGGTGGGCACTGAAGCTTTCTTT
TRBJ1-4 TRBV4-1 - - CASSGGGFREKLFF TGCGCCAGCAGCGGGGGGGGATTTCGTGAAAAACTGTTTTTT
TRBJ2-7 TRBV4-1 - TRBD2 CASSQVDSGGAYEQYF TGCGCCAGCAGCCAAGTCGATAGCGGGGGGGCCTACGAGCAGTACTTC
TRBJ1-1 TRBV2 once - CASSEGGRPSAFF TGTGCCAGCAGTGAAGGGGGGCGCCCGTCTGCTTTCTTT
TRBJ1-5 TRBV7-8 - - CASSLLRTASNQPQHF TGTGCCAGCAGCTTACTAAGGACAGCTAGCAATCAGCCCCAGCATTTT
TRBJ2-1 TRBV10-2 - TRBD1 CASSRTGGIHEQFF TGCGCCAGCAGTCGGACAGGGGGAATCCATGAGCAGTTCTTC
TRBJ1-5 TRBV19 - - CASIDSGVSRNQPQHF TGTGCCAGTATCGACTCAGGGGTTTCCCGCAATCAGCCCCAGCATTTT
TRBJ2-7 TRBV19 - - CASARAPYEQYF TGTGCCAGTGCCAGGGCCCCCTACGAGCAGTACTTC
TRBJ2-7 TRBV28 - - CASRGAEKSSYEQYF TGTGCCAGCAGGGGAGCGGAAAAGAGTTCCTACGAGCAGTACTTC
TRBJ2-2 TRBV19 - TRBD1 CASSWTGRGHPGELFF TGTGCCAGTAGTTGGACAGGAAGGGGCCATCCCGGGGAGCTGTTTTTT
TRBJ1-1 TRBV7-2 - - CASSQGLLRQGEAFF TGTGCCAGCAGCCAAGGGCTCCTTAGGCAGGGCGAAGCTTTCTTT
TRBJ2-1 TRBV4-3 - TRBD2 CASSQGTSYNYNEQFF TGCGCCAGCAGCCAGGGGACTAGCTATAACTACAATGAGCAGTTCTTC
TRBJ2-1 TRBV30 - TRBD2 CAWSDGLAGLQFF TGTGCCTGGAGTGATGGTCTAGCGGGACTCCAGTTCTTC
TRBJ2-5 TRBV5-4 - - CASSAGQIQETQYF TGTGCCAGCAGCGCGGGACAGATACAAGAGACCCAGTACTTC
TRBJ1-5 TRBV21-1 - - CASSKYPGRGNQPQHF TGTGCCAGCAGCAAATACCCGGGGAGGGGGAATCAGCCCCAGCATTTT
TRBJ2-7 TRBV29-1 - - CSVESGNEQYF TGCAGCGTGGAGTCAGGGAACGAGCAGTACTTC